The clone carrying this T cell receptor (beta chain) turned up a few times. These data originate in a study of T-cell reconstitution after alpha-beta-depleted transplantation in children. Molecular barcoding with unique molecular identifiers was used for the TCRbeta library. TCRdb redid the calling of the PCR reads with MiXCR, one entry per CDR3 protein. The sample lists about 500,000 distinct CDR3 sequences; 32% were seen once. CDR3 size: 16 residues. The V and J ends lost 5 bases and 0 bases respectively, with 17 bases between them. Germline V gene lookup returns CDR1 DFQATT and CDR2 SNEGSKA (reference sequence).

This clonotype was sampled from a human donor who donated a stem cell graft to a child with aplastic anemia. The V call is TRBV20-1, the J call TRBJ1-3; D unresolved. The material sequenced was PBMCs from the stem cell graft donor, taken from the stem cell graft. The CDR3, as DNA: TGCAGTGCTGACCTTCCCGGACGGAGCTCTGGAAACACCATATATTTT. Protein sequence: CSADLPGRSSGNTIYF.